Only a few counts were recorded for the clone carrying this T cell receptor beta chain. The V end was cut by 5 bases, the J end by 0 bases, with 15 bases between. This CDR3 has 16 residues. CDR1 and CDR2 from the germline V gene are MNHEY and SMNVEV (reference sequence). Each CDR3 protein is one row after TCRdb ran MiXCR on the 5' RACE reads. The profile shows some 120,000 distinct CDR3 sequences, less than 15% of them singletons. Sample time point: blood at routine non-recurrence follow-up after resection. From tumor, nontumor lung or frozen PBMC, whole RNA was taken unsorted for sequencing. These data come from a study of spatial heterogeneity in lung cancer.

The source material was PBMCs, sampled at follow-up. The J gene is TRBJ2-3, the V gene TRBV27; no firm D call. The receptor was derived from a male donor with early-stage non-small cell lung cancer. DNA of the CDR3: TGTGCCAGCAGTCTCAGAGCGATTTTTAGCACAGATACGCAGTATTTT. Its translation is CASSLRAIFSTDTQYF.